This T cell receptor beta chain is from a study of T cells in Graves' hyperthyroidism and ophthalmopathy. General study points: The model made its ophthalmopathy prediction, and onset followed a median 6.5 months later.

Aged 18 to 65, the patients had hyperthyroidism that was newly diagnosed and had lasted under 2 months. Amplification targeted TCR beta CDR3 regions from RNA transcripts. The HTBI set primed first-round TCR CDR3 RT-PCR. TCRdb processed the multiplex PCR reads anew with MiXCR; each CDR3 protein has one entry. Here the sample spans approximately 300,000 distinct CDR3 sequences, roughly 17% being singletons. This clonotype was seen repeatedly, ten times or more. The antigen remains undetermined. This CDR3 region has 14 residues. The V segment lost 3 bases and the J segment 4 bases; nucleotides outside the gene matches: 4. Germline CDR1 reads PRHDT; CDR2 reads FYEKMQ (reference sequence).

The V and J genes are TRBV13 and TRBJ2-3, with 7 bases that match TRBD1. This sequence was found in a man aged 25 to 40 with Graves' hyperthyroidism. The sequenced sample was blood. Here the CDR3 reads CASSFNRGADTQYF. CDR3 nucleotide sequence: TGTGCCAGCAGCTTCAACAGGGGTGCAGATACGCAGTATTTT.